These T cell receptor beta chains were read from a single sample in a study of blood T cell repertoires in COVID-19. Generated by immunoSEQ multiplex PCR, the TCRdb table keeps only in-frame clones and is missing some. The data hold 650,000 to 800,000 clones, with 85% to 90% observed a single time. Sequenced sample: peripheral blood. Source of these receptors: a woman aged 18 to 35 with acute or convalescent COVID-19. The CDR3 runs from the conserved cysteine through the conserved F or W. A D gene is named only where the DNA matches it firmly. Size values are once, few and many counts, or a class for expanded clones, and some rows have none.

CASSQRYNEQFF	TGTGCCAGCAGCCAGAGGTACAATGAGCAGTTCTTC	TRBV3-1/TRBV3-2	TRBJ2-1	12	NA	NA
CASSLIGGACF	TGTGCCAGCAGCTTAATTGGCGGAGCGTGCTTC	TRBV7-9	TRBJ1-2	11	NA	few
CASSLSGDSSGNTIYF	TGTGCCAGCAGCTTATCGGGGGACAGCTCTGGAAACACCATATATTTT	TRBV7-2	TRBJ1-3	16	TRBD1	NA
CASNSGGLTDGYTF	TGTGCCAGCAATTCGGGGGGCTTGACTGATGGCTACACCTTC	TRBV6-1	TRBJ1-2	14	NA	once
CASSSTVRSSTYEQYF	TGTGCCAGCAGCTCCACGGTGCGGTCCAGTACCTACGAGCAGTACTTC	TRBV5-6	TRBJ2-7	16	NA	NA
CASIGNQPQHF	TGTGCCAGCATCGGCAATCAGCCCCAGCATTTT	TRBV9	TRBJ1-5	11	NA	NA
CASSGPGQGNEQFF	TGTGCCAGCAGCGGACCGGGACAGGGAAATGAGCAGTTCTTC	TRBV9	TRBJ2-1	14	TRBD1	NA
CAISEPDRGQDEKLFF	TGTGCCATCAGTGAGCCCGACAGGGGACAGGATGAAAAACTGTTTTTT	TRBV10-3	TRBJ1-4	16	TRBD1	NA
CASSYSIHQGEKLFF	TGTGCCAGCAGTTACTCGATTCACCAGGGTGAAAAACTGTTTTTT	TRBV6-5	TRBJ1-4	15	NA	NA
CASSLVRTGGQHF	TGTGCCAGCAGCTTAGTTAGAACCGGGGGGCAGCATTTT	TRBV7-2	TRBJ1-5	13	NA	NA
CASHRDRGSDTQYF	TGCGCCAGCCACCGGGACAGGGGATCAGATACGCAGTATTTT	TRBV5-1	TRBJ2-3	14	TRBD1	NA
CASSSRQGIYGYTF	TGTGCCAGCAGCTCCCGACAGGGAATCTATGGCTACACCTTC	TRBV5-8	TRBJ1-2	14	TRBD1	NA
CASSFRGTEAFF	TGTGCCAGTAGTTTCCGGGGCACTGAAGCTTTCTTT	TRBV19	TRBJ1-1	12	NA	NA
CASSHARDRTNSPLHF	TGCGCCAGCAGCCACGCCCGAGACAGGACCAATTCACCCCTCCACTTT	TRBV4-1	TRBJ1-6	16	NA	NA
CASSIDTLQALNTEAFF	TGTGCCAGCAGTATTGATACCTTACAGGCCCTGAACACTGAAGCTTTCTTT	TRBV2	TRBJ1-1	17	NA	NA
CASSLQDFAYEQYF	TGCGCCAGCAGCTTGCAGGATTTCGCCTACGAGCAGTACTTC	TRBV5-1	TRBJ2-7	14	NA	NA
CASSKGDEKLFF	TGTGCCAGCAGCAAGGGGGATGAAAAACTGTTTTTT	TRBV9	TRBJ1-4	12	NA	NA